This T cell receptor beta chain was obtained from a study of blood T cell repertoires in COVID-19. As for the study in general: Spain, Italy and the United States supplied samples that represented acute and convalescent COVID-19. PBMCs, B-cell-depleted T cells, or T cells were the source of the cDNA or gDNA that made up the material.

The V and J ends lost 1 base and 7 bases, in that order; junction bases with no gene match: 6. The V gene's germline CDR1 is GTSNPN and CDR2 SVGIG (reference sequence). The CDR3 covers 14 residues. This clone has just one count. The authors' processing: For nucleated cells, counts were estimated from reference gene primer amplification. Here immunoSEQ multiplex PCR was the method, and the copy in TCRdb shows in-frame clones only, minus some. The V and J calls and clone size are taken from that table; D and trimming were inferred from the DNA. The sample has 100,000 to 120,000 clones, over 65% seen once.

The source is a woman older than 75 with acute or convalescent COVID-19. The chain couples TRBV30 to TRBJ1-4; TRBD1 agrees at 7 bases. Specimen: peripheral blood. As DNA, the CDR3 is TGTGCCTGGAGTGCAAAGGGGGCTGGTGAAAAACTGTTTTTT. Translated, it gives CAWSAKGAGEKLFF.